These 7 T cell receptor beta chains were all obtained from the same sample, sequenced in a study of cytomegalovirus exposure and HLA in healthy donors. Use of 60 Vbeta and 13 Jbeta primers characterized the PCR. Using immunoSEQ multiplex PCR, the repertoire was profiled, and TCRdb retains in-frame clones only, with some absent. The repertoire holds over 95,000 clones, more than 60% seen once, with approximately 2.6% in the top ten. Specimen: PBMCs. The origin of the receptors is a female donor in good health and CMV-seronegative.

The chain links TRBV15 to TRBJ2-7; D unclear. CDR3 size: 14 residues. Per germline, CDR1 LNHNV and CDR2 YYDKDF (reference sequence). V lost 1 base, J lost 3 bases, and 10 bases lay in between. CDR3 residues: CATSRGLTDYEQYF. In nucleotides, the CDR3 is TGTGCCACCAGCAGAGGGCTAACAGACTACGAGCAGTACTTC.

The chain is built from TRBV19 and TRBJ1-4; TRBD1 is a possible D gene (5 bases). V was pared by 3 bases and J by 8 bases, with 13 bases between. Germline V lookup: CDR1 LNHDA, CDR2 SQIVND (reference sequence). This CDR3 spans 14 amino acids. CDR3 in DNA: TGTGCCAGTAGTATCGGCCCTCGGGGGGAAAAACTGTTTTTT. It is translated as CASSIGPRGEKLFF.

This clone came up a few times. The CDR3 loop reads CASSLDRGQAFF. The CDR3 DNA sequence: TGTGCCAGCAGCTTAGACAGGGGGCAAGCTTTCTTT. The V and J genes are TRBV7-9 and TRBJ1-1; 9 bases align to TRBD1. The CDR3 loop spans 12 amino acids. Trimming at V came to 1 base and at J to 9 bases, leaving 0 bases not matched to a gene. CDR1 and CDR2 (germline): SEHNR, FQNEAQ (reference sequence).

V usage is TRBV5-6 and J usage is TRBJ2-2, with 10 bases fitting TRBD2. Germline assignment: CDR1 SGHDT and CDR2 YYEEEE. This CDR3 has 15 amino acids. V lost 5 bases to trimming and J lost 7 bases; unmatched junction nucleotides: 8. This chain's CDR3 is CASRSSGGVGGELFF. The DNA of the CDR3 is TGTGCCAGCAGGTCTAGCGGGGGAGTCGGCGGGGAGCTGTTTTTT.

The chain is built from TRBV2 and TRBJ2-1; D not certain. This CDR3 is 15 amino acids long. CDR1 is SNHLY and CDR2 is FYNNEI in the germline V gene. V lost 5 bases and J lost 4, with 15 bases in between. The CDR3 protein is CASSPTLDVYNEQFF. The CDR3 DNA reads as TGTGCCAGCAGTCCCACCCTAGATGTTTACAATGAGCAGTTCTTC.

About this clone itself: The sample carries other DNA sequences with the same CDR3. The chain links TRBV6-6 to TRBJ2-7; D may be TRBD1 (7 bases). The length of the CDR3 is 14 residues. CDR1 and CDR2 from the germline V gene are MNHNY and SVGAGI (reference sequence). V lost 2 bases to trimming and J lost 6 bases, with 14 bases between them. Here the CDR3 reads CASSYEGQGGEQYF. The CDR3 DNA is TGTGCCAGCAGTTACGAAGGGCAGGGGGGCGAGCAGTACTTC.

CDR3 loop: CASSAKTGGYNTGELFF. The DNA for the CDR3 is TGTGCCAGCAGTGCCAAGACAGGGGGCTATAACACCGGGGAGCTGTTTTTT. J is TRBJ2-2 and V is TRBV2; TRBD1 matches 10 bases. The CDR3 length is 17 residues. From germline, CDR1 is SNHLY and CDR2 FYNNEI. J was trimmed by 2 bases and V by 4 bases; bases with no gene match: 7.